Sequencing of this TCR beta chain was carried out in a study of T cell repertoires in cytomegalovirus infection. Study context: Public TCR beta signatures provided an indication of both CMV infection and a matching HLA type. Study-level points and caveats: The cumulative frequency of public TCR beta families distinguished individuals who carried CMV together with the relevant HLA. HLA-C-restricted CMV clonotypes gave the most frequent clonotype in two of eight donors.

About this clonotype: The antigen is unknown.

The junction had 8 bases not matched to a gene; V was cut back by 2 bases and J by 4 bases. The germline CDR1 and CDR2 sequences are MNHEY and SVGEGT. The CDR3 is 17 residues long. TCRdb reprocessed the reads via MiXCR and lists one record per CDR3 protein. The sample carries more than 400,000 distinct CDR3 sequences, about 26% recorded once. The receptor was isolated from a human donor in good health (CMV status not recorded). Some clones in this sample may be carry-over from other donors' samples. The sequencing input was PBMCs. The genes are TRBV6-2 or TRBV6-3 and TRBJ2-3, with 11 nucleotides matching TRBD2. The CDR3 DNA is TGTGCCAGCAGTTACCTCTTACTAGCGGGAGAGGCAGATACGCAGTATTTT. Translated, it gives CASSYLLLAGEADTQYF.